These 25 T cell receptor beta chains originate from one sample sequenced in a study of CD8+CD57+ T cells in acquired aplastic anemia (dated by TCRdb to the late 2010s). The sequencer listed for this sample is Illumina HiSeq 2000. Genomic DNA served as template for TCR beta VDJ combination and CDR3 sequence profiling. In-frame beta chains were kept once TCRdb had trimmed the public reads at Q25 with fastp and called clones with MiXCR. Each entry is one CDR3 protein sequence, shown with its most common DNA and genes. In all, the sample holds 450,000 to 600,000 distinct CDR3 sequences, and approximately 32% of those were seen once. Of the sample, under 0.95% falls within the top ten clones. Patients chosen for sequencing had shown expansion of CD8+CD57+ cells by flow cytometry. The sample taken for sequencing was sorted CD4+, CD8+, or CD8+CD57+ T cells (not recorded which) from PBMCs. These receptors originate from a human donor with aplastic anemia.

This clonotype was counted a few times. The CDR3 DNA reads TGTGCCAGCAGTCTAGAGCTGGGAAACTACGACGAGCAGTACTTC. Residues: CASSLELGNYDEQYF. The V call is TRBV6-1, the J call TRBJ2-7, with unresolved D. CDR3 length: 15 amino acids. The germline gives CDR1 MNHNS, CDR2 SASEGT. V gave up 5 bases and J gave up 5 bases, with 19 bases separating them.

This clonotype was found many times. This sequence joins TRBV6-1 and TRBJ2-7; TRBD1 agrees at 9 bases. Germline assignment: CDR1 MNHNS and CDR2 SASEGT. Trimming took 5 bases from V and 9 from J; bases not matched to a gene: 11. The CDR3 is 14 amino acids. CDR3 sequence (DNA): TGTGCCAGCAGTCCCGGGACAGGGAGGTTCGGGCAGTACTTC. Translating gives CASSPGTGRFGQYF.

This clonotype was found many times. The chain employs TRBV7-3 and TRBJ1-2; D may be TRBD1 (5 bases). V lost 5 bases to trimming and J lost 6 bases, with 13 bases between them. The CDR3 loop spans 13 amino acids. The germline V gene encodes CDR1 SGHTA and CDR2 FQGTGA. CDR3 sequence reads: CASSLNRRDGYTF. CDR3 DNA sequence: TGTGCCAGCAGCCTCAACAGGAGGGATGGCTACACCTTC. Combining the CDR3 with reference TRBV7-3 and TRBJ1-2 gives the whole variable domain GAGVSQTPSNKVTEKGKYVELRCDPISGHTALYWYRQSLGQGPEFLIYFQGTGAADDSGLPNDRFFAVRPEGSVSTLKIQRTERGDSAVYLCASSLNRRDGYTFGSGTRLTVV.

The sample holds a few counts of this clonotype. J is TRBJ2-3 and V is TRBV20-1; a possible D gene is TRBD2 (6 bases). This CDR3 is 13 amino acids long. V lost 3 bases and J 4 bases, leaving 11 bases between the germline ends. Germline V lookup: CDR1 DFQATT, CDR2 SNEGSKA (reference sequence). The CDR3 sequence: CSASMWGADTQYF. In DNA, the CDR3 is TGCAGTGCTAGCATGTGGGGGGCAGATACGCAGTATTTT.

This chain uses TRBV2 with TRBJ2-2; TRBD2 matches 13 bases. This CDR3 has 17 residues. Trimming at V came to 5 bases and at J to 2 bases, leaving 5 bases not matched to a gene. Looked up from germline, CDR1 is SNHLY and CDR2 is FYNNEI. DNA for the CDR3: TGTGCCAGCAGTAGACTAGCGGGAGGCTCAAACACCGGGGAGCTGTTTTTT. This gives the protein CASSRLAGGSNTGELFF.

The chain recombines TRBV12-3 or TRBV12-4 with TRBJ2-1; 9 bases agree with TRBD2. V lost 6 bases and J lost 4; bases outside the gene matches: 7. CDR3 length: 15 residues. The CDR3: CASRQSGLAYNEQFF. CDR3 nucleotide sequence: TGTGCCAGCAGACAGTCAGGACTAGCGTACAATGAGCAGTTCTTC.

At least ten counts were recorded for this clonotype. The chain employs TRBV29-1 and TRBJ2-3, with D perhaps assigned TRBD1 or TRBD2 (5 bases each). Germline CDR1 reads SQVTM; CDR2 reads ANQGSEA. The CDR3 has 14 amino acids. V was cut by 2 bases and J by 1 base, with 10 bases left in between. As DNA, the CDR3 is TGCAGCGTTGAAAGGGGTAGCGGCACAGATACGCAGTATTTT. Protein sequence: CSVERGSGTDTQYF.

At least ten counts were recorded for this clonotype. The chain is built from TRBV19 and TRBJ2-6; D unclear. The germline gives CDR1 LNHDA, CDR2 SQIVND (reference sequence). The CDR3 spans 15 residues. V was shortened by 1 base and J by 2 bases, with 6 bases between the two germline ends. In DNA form, the CDR3 reads TGTGCCAGTAGTATAGCGGCAGCTGGGGCCAACGTCCTGACTTTC. Its protein is CASSIAAAGANVLTF.

This clonotype was seen ten or more times. The chain combines TRBV19 with TRBJ1-5; D not resolved. From germline, CDR1 is LNHDA and CDR2 SQIVND (reference sequence). The CDR3 has 15 residues. Trimming stripped 1 base from V and 3 bases from J, with 10 bases between. CDR3 in amino acids: CASSIVGINNQPQHF. The CDR3 DNA reads TGTGCCAGTAGTATAGTCGGGATAAACAATCAGCCCCAGCATTTT.

The chain has TRBV18 and TRBJ2-7, with 7 bases lining up with TRBD1. The CDR3 has 15 amino acids. The junction had 6 bases not matched to a gene; V was cut back by 4 bases and J by 0 bases. Germline CDR1 is KGHSH and CDR2 is LQKENI. The CDR3 loop is CASSLTGQDSYEQYF. CDR3 DNA sequence: TGTGCCAGCTCACTCACTGGACAGGACTCCTACGAGCAGTACTTC.

This clonotype was picked up a small number of times. The chain joins TRBV2 to TRBJ1-1, with unresolved D. Germline CDR1 reads SNHLY; CDR2 reads FYNNEI. The CDR3 contains 14 residues. V was shortened by 6 bases and J by 1 base, with 12 bases between the two germline ends. CDR3 in amino acids: CASSRGRANTEAFF. CDR3 coding DNA: TGTGCCAGCAGCCGCGGACGAGCGAACACTGAAGCTTTCTTT.

This clonotype was counted only a few times. V gene TRBV24-1 combines with J gene TRBJ2-3; 8 bases align to TRBD1. This CDR3 is 16 amino acids long. V lost 11 bases, J lost 4 bases, and 16 bases stayed unmatched. Germline values: CDR1 KGHDR, CDR2 SFDVKD. Here the CDR3 DNA reads TGTGCCAGCTCACCACTCGGGACAGGCGGTGCAGATACGCAGTATTTT. It codes for CASSPLGTGGADTQYF.

This clonotype was seen at least ten times. The V call is TRBV7-9, the J call TRBJ1-2; D not certain. Germline V gene sequence: CDR1 SEHNR, CDR2 FQNEAQ (reference sequence). V lost 0 bases and J 8 bases, leaving 4 bases between the germline ends. The CDR3 is 11 residues long. For the CDR3, the DNA is TGTGCCAGCAGCTTAGCCCCGGGCTACACCTTC. Amino acid sequence: CASSLAPGYTF.

This rearrangement joins TRBV5-1 to TRBJ2-3, with TRBD1 as a possible D gene (6 bases). The CDR3 is made up of 16 amino acids. V was clipped by 4 bases and J by 3 bases, with 18 bases between them. CDR1 is SGHRS and CDR2 is YFSETQ in the germline V gene. DNA for the CDR3: TGCGCCAGCAGCCCGGGAACTGGACAGAGGACAGATACGCAGTATTTT. It translates to CASSPGTGQRTDTQYF. The complete variable domain, with remaining parts taken from reference TRBV5-1 and TRBJ2-3, reads KAGVTQTPRYLIKTRGQQVTLSCSPISGHRSVSWYQQTPGQGLQFLFEYFSETQRNKGNFPGRFSGRQFSNSRSEMNVSTLELGDSALYLCASSPGTGQRTDTQYFGPGTRLTVL.

This clonotype was observed many times. The CDR3 is CAITPSGLGYGYTF. The DNA for the CDR3 is TGTGCCATCACACCGTCAGGGTTGGGGTACGGCTACACCTTC. The J gene is TRBJ1-2, the V gene TRBV10-3, with a possible D match to TRBD1 (5 bases). Per germline, CDR1 ENHRY and CDR2 SYGVKD. Between the trimmed V and J ends, which lost 7 bases and 8 bases, there was a span of 20 bases. The CDR3 is 14 amino acids.

This clonotype was picked up many times. The chain links TRBV24-1 to TRBJ1-6; D unclear. The germline V gene encodes CDR1 KGHDR and CDR2 SFDVKD. V dropped 5 bases and J dropped 6 bases, with 13 bases sitting between them. CDR3 length: 15 amino acids. The CDR3 sequence is CATSALPLSNSPLHF. The CDR3 nucleotides read TGTGCCACCAGTGCCCTTCCACTCTCTAATTCACCCCTCCACTTT.

This clonotype was counted at least ten times. V gene TRBV2 combines with J gene TRBJ2-7; TRBD1 matches 7 bases. The length of the CDR3 is 15 residues. The V gene end was trimmed by 6 bases and the J gene end by 2 bases; junction bases not matched to a gene: 10. Germline CDR1 SNHLY, CDR2 FYNNEI. The CDR3, as DNA: TGTGCCAGCAGCAAGGACAGGAAAATTACCTACGAGCAGTACTTC. It codes for CASSKDRKITYEQYF.

This clonotype was found a few times. The chain uses TRBV3-1 and TRBJ1-1; D unresolved. CDR1 LGHDT and CDR2 YNNKEL come from the germline V gene (reference sequence). The CDR3 loop spans 15 amino acids. The V end lost 2 bases, the J end lost 1 base, and 11 bases lay between the germline ends. CDR3 bases: TGTGCCAGCAGCCAATCACTCGTAGGGAACACTGAAGCTTTCTTT. This translates into CASSQSLVGNTEAFF. The whole variable domain, filled in from reference TRBV3-1 and TRBJ1-1, reads DTAVSQTPKYLVTQMGNDKSIKCEQNLGHDTMYWYKQDSKKFLKIMFSYNNKELIINETVPNRFSPKSPDKAHLNLHINSLELGDSAVYFCASSQSLVGNTEAFFGQGTRLTVV.

The chain couples TRBV2 to TRBJ1-6; 7 nucleotides agree with TRBD1. Germline-derived CDR1 and CDR2 are SNHLY and FYNNEI. The CDR3 is 15 residues long. With V trimmed by 8 bases and J by 10 bases, 14 bases remained unmatched. The CDR3: CASQIDRAGHSPLHF. The CDR3 DNA reads as TGTGCCAGCCAAATCGACAGGGCTGGGCACTCACCCCTCCACTTT.

This clonotype occurred many times. The chain recombines TRBV2 with TRBJ2-7; D gene uncertain. The CDR3 totals 10 residues. Trimming pared 8 bases from V and 3 bases from J, leaving 5 bases between. Germline V gives CDR1 SNHLY, CDR2 FYNNEI. CDR3 sequence: CASYSYEQYF. The CDR3 DNA follows: TGTGCCAGCTACAGCTACGAGCAGTACTTC.

This clonotype was counted at least ten times. V usage is TRBV7-2 and J usage is TRBJ2-7; 12 bases are a match to TRBD2. V lost 3 bases and J lost 6; bases outside the gene matches: 3. CDR1 SGHTA and CDR2 FQGNSA come from the germline V gene. The CDR3 is made up of 14 amino acids. CDR3 loop: CASSLLTSGGEQYF. DNA of the CDR3: TGTGCCAGCAGCTTGTTGACTAGCGGGGGCGAGCAGTACTTC.

The chain couples TRBV2 to TRBJ1-2, with 7 positions matching TRBD1. The J segment lost 4 bases and the V segment lost 4 bases, leaving 6 bases of the junction unmatched. This CDR3 spans 14 amino acids. The germline V gene has CDR1 SNHLY and CDR2 FYNNEI. CDR3 amino acids: CASSAPDRVYGYTF. CDR3 bases: TGTGCCAGCAGTGCACCCGACAGGGTCTATGGCTACACCTTC.

This clonotype was counted ten times or more. The genes are TRBV15 and TRBJ2-3; D remains ambiguous. There are 12 residues in the CDR3. Looked up from germline, CDR1 is LNHNV and CDR2 is YYDKDF (reference sequence). Trimming took off 0 bases at V and 6 bases at J, with 4 bases between the two ends. CDR3 nucleotide sequence: TGTGCCACCAGCAGAGATAGTGATACGCAGTATTTT. This gives the protein CATSRDSDTQYF.

Note on this clonotype: Mismatch with germline at one junction end may stem from a read error. V gene TRBV29-1 combines with J gene TRBJ2-5, with D unclear. The CDR3 contains 8 residues. Germline values: CDR1 SQVTM, CDR2 ANQGSEA. The CDR3 loop is CSVLFSGF. For the CDR3, the DNA is TGCAGCGTTCTCTTTTCAGGCTTC.

V gene TRBV20-1 combines with J gene TRBJ1-3; TRBD1 might be the D (5 bases). CDR3 length: 16 residues. The V end lost 5 bases, the J end lost 0 bases, and 17 bases lay between the germline ends. Germline lookup yields CDR1 DFQATT and CDR2 SNEGSKA (reference sequence). CDR3 DNA sequence: TGCAGTGCTCTTAATTTGGGGCTTCCCTCTGGAAACACCATATATTTT. This translates into CSALNLGLPSGNTIYF.